In this sample, the clone carrying this T cell receptor (beta chain) turned up many times. This sample stems from a study of T cells in Graves' hyperthyroidism and ophthalmopathy. Per germline, CDR1 SEHNR and CDR2 FQNEAQ (reference sequence). The CDR3 sequence is 15 residues long. V shed 5 bases and J 9 bases; nucleotides not matched to a gene: 10. TCR beta CDR3 region amplification was performed from RNA transcripts. Primed by the HTBI set, a first-round RT-PCR was run on the TCR CDR3. One entry per CDR3 protein results from TCRdb running MiXCR on the multiplex PCR reads. The data show around 600,000 distinct CDR3 sequences, 12% to 15% seen once. From more than 9.5 ml of fresh peripheral blood, PBMCs were isolated.

The J gene is TRBJ2-7, the V gene TRBV7-9; 13 nucleotides line up with TRBD2. The material sequenced was blood. The TCR was taken from a woman aged 18-29 years with Graves' ophthalmopathy. CDR3 sequence (DNA): TGTGCCAGCAGCCTAGAGGGGACTAGCGGGATCGGGCAGTACTTC. It yields the protein CASSLEGTSGIGQYF. The entire variable domain, with the rest obtained from reference TRBV7-9 and TRBJ2-7, is as follows: DTGVSQNPRHKITKRGQNVTFRCDPISEHNRLYWYRQTLGQGPEFLTYFQNEAQLEKSRLLSDRFSAERPKGSFSTLEIQRTEQGDSAMYLCASSLEGTSGIGQYFGPGTRLTVT.